This TCR beta chain was obtained from a study of blood T cell repertoires in COVID-19. About the study: The United States, Italy and Spain provided the acute and convalescent COVID-19 samples. T cells, B-cell-depleted T cells, or PBMCs provided the cDNA or gDNA that served as material.

Authors' processing steps: Using reference gene primer amplification, nucleated cell counts were estimated. Some clones are missing from TCRdb's copy, which holds only in-frame ones; the method was immunoSEQ multiplex PCR. The V and J calls and the clone size are those of that table, but D and trimming were determined from the DNA. Here the sample spans approximately 200,000 clones, roughly 86% being singletons. Germline CDR1 reads MGHRA; CDR2 reads YSYEKL. This CDR3 region has 13 residues. V was clipped by 5 bases and J by 5 bases; unmatched bases: 4. This sequence originates from a woman in her 30s with active or convalescent COVID-19. The V gene is TRBV4-1, the J gene TRBJ1-1, with 8 bases identical to TRBD1. Sequencing input: peripheral blood. The CDR3 DNA is TGCGCCAGCAGCATGAGACAGGGGACTGAAGCTTTCTTT. It codes for CASSMRQGTEAFF.